What follows are 28 T cell receptor beta chains derived from one specimen sequenced in a study of molecular identifiers for immune sequencing clone quantification. TCRdb reprocessed the PCR reads with MiXCR, giving one entry per CDR3 protein. Of approximately 680,000 distinct CDR3 sequences detected, around 25% appear once; the ten largest clones hold 0.78%. The source material was naive CD8+ T cells from blood, with Jurkat cell RNA spiked in. The subset: FACS-sorted CD8+CD4-CCR7+CD45RA+ naive T cells. These receptors all stem from a human donor in good health. Some libraries in this study had Jurkat cell RNA spiked in.

In the case of this clonotype: A much larger clonotype is one base distant, so this may be a read error. The genes are TRBV20-1 and TRBJ2-7; TRBD2 matches at 9 bases. Germline CDR1 DFQATT, CDR2 SNEGSKA (reference sequence). The CDR3 has 15 residues. After removal of 5 bases from V and 3 bases from J, the junction contained 11 bases not matched to a gene. Here the CDR3 reads CSAALLREGGYEQYF. As DNA, the CDR3 is TGCAGTGCTGCCCTCTTGCGGGAGGGCGGCTACGAGCAGTACTTC.

In regard to this clonotype: Just one base apart from a much larger clone, this may be a read error. The chain carries TRBV3-1 and TRBJ1-1, with no clear D. The germline V gene encodes CDR1 LGHDT and CDR2 YNNKEL (reference sequence). CDR3 size: 12 residues. DNA of the CDR3: TGTGCCAGCAGCCATCCCAGCGCTGAAGCTGTCTTT. Protein: CASSHPSAEAVF.

This clonotype was detected many times. This chain connects TRBV7-9 to TRBJ1-2; the D is unclear. The V and J ends lost 5 bases and 4 bases respectively, with 2 bases between them. The CDR3 has 10 residues. Germline loops: CDR1 SEHNR, CDR2 FQNEAQ (reference sequence). In nucleotides, the CDR3 is TGTGCCAGCAGCGTCTATGGCTACACCTTC. This translates into CASSVYGYTF. The full variable domain, in which reference TRBV7-9 and TRBJ1-2 provide the parts outside the CDR3, is DTGVSQNPRHKITKRGQNVTFRCDPISEHNRLYWYRQTLGQGPEFLTYFQNEAQLEKSRLLSDRFSAERPKGSFSTLEIQRTEQGDSAMYLCASSVYGYTFGSGTRLTVV.

This clonotype was observed a few times. The V and J genes are TRBV10-3 and TRBJ1-3; 9 bases agree with TRBD1. Losses at the gene ends were 10 bases for V and 3 bases for J; bases not matched to a gene: 10. There are 15 residues in the CDR3. Per germline, CDR1 ENHRY and CDR2 SYGVKD. The CDR3 loop is CATGQGEVYGNTIYF. In DNA, the CDR3 is TGTGCCACGGGACAGGGAGAGGTTTATGGAAACACCATATATTTT.

This clonotype was counted only a few times. V is TRBV19 and J is TRBJ1-5; 9 bases are shared with TRBD1. CDR1 LNHDA and CDR2 SQIVND come from the germline V gene (reference sequence). V trimming: 0 bases; J trimming: 6 bases; junction bases outside the gene matches: 6. The CDR3 consists of 16 residues. CDR3 coding DNA: TGTGCCAGTAGTATAGATACTATACAGGGGGCTCAGCCCCAGCATTTT. As protein: CASSIDTIQGAQPQHF.

V usage is TRBV6-2 or TRBV6-3 and J usage is TRBJ2-7; TRBD1 aligns across 8 bases. CDR1 is MNHEY and CDR2 is SVGEGT in the germline V gene. Unmatched junction bases numbered 8, after V lost 7 bases and J lost 0 bases. The CDR3 totals 15 residues. In nucleotides, the CDR3 is TGTGCCAGCACTATCCATACAGGGGGCTCCTACGAGCAGTACTTC. Its protein product is CASTIHTGGSYEQYF.

The chain joins TRBV18 to TRBJ2-7; 9 nucleotides line up with TRBD1. Germline V gives CDR1 KGHSH, CDR2 LQKENI. This CDR3 comprises 12 residues. V lost 5 bases, J lost 7 bases, and 3 bases stayed unmatched. The CDR3, as DNA: TGTGCCAGCTCATCGGGACAGGGTGAGCAGTACTTC. This sequence encodes CASSSGQGEQYF.

About this clonotype: Being one base from a much bigger clone, this may be a read error. The genes are TRBV6-6 and TRBJ2-2, with a weak D call TRBD2 (5 bases). This CDR3 has 12 amino acids. Germline V lookup: CDR1 MNHNY, CDR2 SVGAGI (reference sequence). CDR3 residues: CAASWMPGEPFF. For the CDR3, the DNA is TGTGCCGCCAGCTGGATGCCCGGGGAGCCGTTTTTT.

This chain connects TRBV11-2 to TRBJ2-7, with TRBD2 matching over 11 bases. CDR3 length: 15 residues. Germline loops: CDR1 SGHAT, CDR2 FQNNGV. The J segment lost 2 bases and the V segment lost 6 bases, leaving 6 bases of the junction unmatched. In DNA, the CDR3 is TGTGCCAGCAGAGGGCTAGCGGGGGGCCCCTACGAGCAGTACTTC. Translating gives CASRGLAGGPYEQYF.

This clonotype came up a few times. The chain combines TRBV10-3 with TRBJ2-7, with no clear D. CDR1 and CDR2 (germline): ENHRY, SYGVKD. This CDR3 has 15 residues. V was cut by 3 bases and J by 2 bases, with 14 bases left in between. The CDR3 is CAISDFPPGAYEQYF. The CDR3, as DNA: TGTGCCATCAGTGATTTTCCCCCCGGAGCCTACGAGCAGTACTTC.

This clonotype has just a few counts. The rearrangement uses TRBV3-1 and TRBJ2-3; 13 positions agree with TRBD2. J lost 3 bases, V lost 4 bases, and 4 bases had no gene match. This CDR3 has 16 amino acids. Germline V gene sequence: CDR1 LGHDT, CDR2 YNNKEL (reference sequence). The CDR3 DNA reads as TGTGCCAGCAGCCTTAGGACTAGCGGGAGAACAGATACGCAGTATTTT. Its translation: CASSLRTSGRTDTQYF.

As for this clonotype: A read error may explain this, as a much larger clone is one base away. The V and J genes are TRBV30 and TRBJ2-1; 7 nucleotides align to TRBD2. This CDR3 region has 13 residues. Germline loops: CDR1 GTSNPN, CDR2 SVGIG (reference sequence). J was trimmed by 5 bases and V by 7 bases; bases with no gene match: 8. This CDR3 is CALGLTSNNEQFF. The CDR3 DNA reads as TGTGCCTTGGGACTAACGAGCAACAATGAGCAGTTCTTC.

This clonotype has more than one count but fewer than ten. The chain couples TRBV12-3 or TRBV12-4 to TRBJ2-3; 10 bases align to TRBD1. V was clipped by 7 bases and J by 5 bases; unmatched bases: 6. This CDR3 is 14 amino acids long. CDR3 in amino acids: CASTGDRGRDTQYF. The CDR3, as DNA: TGTGCCAGCACCGGGGACAGGGGTAGAGATACGCAGTATTTT.

The chain employs TRBV5-6 and TRBJ2-3; D is perhaps TRBD2 (5 bases). V was pared by 0 bases and J by 6 bases, with 11 bases between. The germline gives CDR1 SGHDT, CDR2 YYEEEE. The CDR3 contains 14 residues. CDR3 in amino acids: CASSLGSGQDTQYF. The DNA of the CDR3 is TGTGCCAGCAGCTTGGGGAGCGGCCAGGATACGCAGTATTTT.

Regarding this clonotype: A single base separates this from a much larger clone, so it may be a read error. The CDR3 sequence: CDWSGVLANTGELFF. CDR3 DNA: TGTGACTGGAGCGGGGTACTTGCGAACACCGGGGAGCTGTTTTTT. The J gene is TRBJ2-2, the V gene TRBV30; 7 bases match TRBD2. The CDR3 contains 15 residues. Germline V gives CDR1 GTSNPN, CDR2 SVGIG (reference sequence).

This clonotype was observed many times. The rearrangement uses TRBV5-1 and TRBJ1-1, with a weak D call TRBD1 (5 bases). From germline, CDR1 is SGHRS and CDR2 YFSETQ. There are 13 residues in the CDR3. V was cut by 5 bases and J by 4 bases, with 12 bases left in between. The CDR3 nucleotides are TGCGCCAGCAGATGGGACCTGGGCACTGAAGCTTTCTTT. Translation gives CASRWDLGTEAFF.

The chain employs TRBV7-9 and TRBJ2-5, with TRBD2 matching 9 bases. Trimming at V came to 3 bases and at J to 3 bases, leaving 5 bases not matched to a gene. This CDR3 has 15 amino acids. Germline V gene data show CDR1 as SEHNR and CDR2 as FQNEAQ (reference sequence). This CDR3 reads CASSFTLAGEETQYF. Here the CDR3 DNA reads TGTGCCAGCAGCTTTACCTTAGCGGGGGAAGAGACCCAGTACTTC.

J is TRBJ1-2 and V is TRBV11-2; D unresolved. The CDR3 is made up of 15 amino acids. CDR1 and CDR2 from the germline V gene are SGHAT and FQNNGV. V lost 1 base, J lost 3 bases, and 12 bases lay in between. For the CDR3, the DNA is TGTGCCAGCAGCTTAGCGGTCGGAGGGTACTATGGCTACACCTTC. Translating it yields CASSLAVGGYYGYTF.

This chain connects TRBV27 to TRBJ2-1; the D is unclear. Trimming removed 5 bases at V and 0 bases at J, with 14 bases between. In germline, CDR1 is MNHEY, CDR2 SMNVEV (reference sequence). There are 16 residues in the CDR3. The CDR3 here is CASSPSRSSSYNEQFF. The DNA of the CDR3 is TGTGCCAGCAGTCCCTCACGGTCGAGCTCCTACAATGAGCAGTTCTTC.

This clonotype was picked up a small number of times. The chain is built from TRBV7-9 and TRBJ2-1; 8 bases are shared with TRBD2. CDR1 and CDR2 (germline): SEHNR, FQNEAQ (reference sequence). J lost 6 bases, V lost 4 bases, and 14 bases had no gene match. The CDR3 loop spans 17 amino acids. CDR3 loop: CASSYPAGVAGPNEQFF. In nucleotides, the CDR3 is TGTGCCAGCAGCTACCCTGCTGGGGTAGCGGGACCCAATGAGCAGTTCTTC.

A remark on this clonotype: This may be a read error: a much more frequent sequence differs by one nucleotide. The chain couples TRBV5-1 to TRBJ1-4; D remains unclear. This CDR3 is 14 amino acids long. Germline loops: CDR1 SGHRS, CDR2 YFSETQ. The CDR3 loop is CASLSAATNEKLVF. The CDR3 bases are TGCGCCAGCCTATCGGCCGCAACTAATGAAAAACTGGTTTTT.

In this sample, this clonotype turned up many times. The rearrangement joins TRBV6-5 to TRBJ1-1; 7 bases match TRBD1. Germline trimming cut 5 bases from V and 0 bases from J; bases unmatched to any gene: 9. The CDR3 runs to 16 residues. Germline CDR1 reads MNHEY; CDR2 reads SVGAGI. The CDR3 region is CASSPGQDPMNTEAFF. The CDR3 DNA reads as TGTGCCAGCAGTCCTGGACAGGACCCCATGAACACTGAAGCTTTCTTT.

This clonotype was seen a handful of times. V and J are TRBV19 and TRBJ1-1; a weak D match, TRBD1 (5 bases). The CDR3 is 18 residues long. In germline, CDR1 is LNHDA, CDR2 SQIVND (reference sequence). The ends were cut back, 4 bases at V and 2 bases at J, with 23 bases in the middle. The CDR3: CASSRSLNRGAFNTEAFF. CDR3 in DNA: TGTGCCAGTAGTAGAAGTTTAAACAGAGGGGCTTTCAACACTGAAGCTTTCTTT.

This clonotype has a handful of counts. This chain connects TRBV27 to TRBJ2-7; 10 bases fit TRBD2. Germline-derived CDR1 and CDR2 are MNHEY and SMNVEV (reference sequence). V shed 5 bases and J 2 bases; nucleotides not matched to a gene: 6. The CDR3 contains 15 residues. CDR3 sequence reads: CASSIRTSGPYEQYF. CDR3 bases: TGTGCCAGCAGTATACGGACTAGCGGACCCTACGAGCAGTACTTC.

In this sample, this clonotype turned up a few times. This chain uses TRBV5-6 with TRBJ2-1, with TRBD2 matching 7 bases. The CDR3 has 15 residues. In germline, CDR1 is SGHDT, CDR2 YYEEEE. After removal of 0 bases from V and 9 bases from J, the junction contained 9 bases not matched to a gene. CDR3 in DNA: TGTGCCAGCAGCTTGGTCGGACTAGGTCCCGTTGAGCAGTTCTTC. Protein: CASSLVGLGPVEQFF.

This clonotype was counted ten times or more. One end of the junction is discordant with germline, which a read error may explain. J is TRBJ2-7 and V is TRBV5-1; 8 nucleotides match TRBD2. Germline V gene lookup returns CDR1 SGHRS and CDR2 YFSETQ. There are 13 residues in the CDR3. The CDR3 region has the DNA TGTGCCAGCAGCTTTGGGACTAGCTACGAGCAGTACTTC. Translated, it gives CASSFGTSYEQYF.

This clonotype was detected ten times or more. The chain has TRBV6-2 or TRBV6-3 and TRBJ1-5; D is possibly TRBD1 (5 bases). The CDR3 is made up of 13 amino acids. Germline CDR1 MNHEY, CDR2 SVGEGT. The V gene lost 10 bases and the J gene lost 3 bases, with 13 bases spanning the gap. CDR3 nucleotide sequence: TGTGCCACCGGCGAGGGGTTCAATCAGCCCCAGCATTTT. This sequence encodes CATGEGFNQPQHF.

This clonotype was recorded a few times. CDR3: CASSSGTSKEQYF. CDR3 nucleotide sequence: TGTGCCAGCAGCTCCGGGACTAGTAAAGAGCAGTACTTC. V and J are TRBV7-9 and TRBJ2-7, with 8 positions matching TRBD2. The CDR3 is 13 residues long. The germline V gene encodes CDR1 SEHNR and CDR2 FQNEAQ (reference sequence). With 4 bases clipped from V and 7 bases from J, the junction kept 6 bases outside the gene matches. Full variable domain (outside the CDR3, taken from reference TRBV7-9 and TRBJ2-7): DTGVSQNPRHKITKRGQNVTFRCDPISEHNRLYWYRQTLGQGPEFLTYFQNEAQLEKSRLLSDRFSAERPKGSFSTLEIQRTEQGDSAMYLCASSSGTSKEQYFGPGTRLTVT.